The 13 T cell receptor beta chains below were found in one sample sequenced in a study of CD8 T cells in Susac syndrome. cDNA came from around 0.54 to 1 ug RNA primed by random hexamers. TCRdb ran MiXCR on the immunoSEQ multiplex PCR reads and lists one entry per CDR3 protein. The table lists roughly 190,000 distinct CDR3 sequences, 85% to 95% of them singletons. The sequenced sample was CD4+ T cells from PBMCs. These receptors came from a human donor in good health.

V usage is TRBV30 and J usage is TRBJ1-5, with D uncertain. Trimming left V 3 bases short and J 7 bases short, with 13 bases between. The CDR3 covers 13 residues. Germline assignment: CDR1 GTSNPN and CDR2 SVGIG (reference sequence). DNA of the CDR3: TGTGCCTGGAGCCCCCGGGGAAGACAGCCCCAGCATTTT. It codes for CAWSPRGRQPQHF.

The chain employs TRBV12-3 or TRBV12-4 and TRBJ1-5, with D unresolved. The CDR3 totals 14 residues. V lost 3 bases to trimming and J lost 0 bases, with 6 bases between them. The CDR3 reads CASSLVYSNQPQHF. The CDR3 nucleotides are TGTGCCAGCAGTTTGGTCTATAGCAATCAGCCCCAGCATTTT.

V usage is TRBV4-2 and J usage is TRBJ1-1; TRBD1 matches 8 bases. The germline CDR1 and CDR2 sequences are LGHNA and YNFKEQ. CDR3 size: 14 residues. The trim removed 4 bases at V and 4 bases at J, leaving 5 bases unmatched. The CDR3 is CASSRGQGFTEAFF. CDR3 in DNA: TGTGCCAGCAGCCGTGGACAGGGATTCACTGAAGCTTTCTTT.

This sequence joins TRBV9 and TRBJ1-1; D not resolved. Trimming removed 0 bases at V and 10 bases at J, with 16 bases between. From germline, CDR1 is SGDLS and CDR2 YYNGEE. This CDR3 is built from 14 residues. The CDR3 DNA reads TGTGCCAGCAGCGTAGTTCTGTCCGGATCAAGAGCTTTCTTT. This gives the protein CASSVVLSGSRAFF.

This chain joins TRBV20-1 and TRBJ2-4; 7 bases are a match to TRBD1. Germline CDR1 is DFQATT and CDR2 is SNEGSKA (reference sequence). This CDR3 is built from 14 residues. V lost 5 bases to trimming and J lost 7 bases; unmatched junction nucleotides: 11. CDR3 loop: CSAPRTGSLNIQYF. The CDR3 coding sequence is TGCAGTGCTCCAAGGACAGGATCTTTGAACATTCAGTACTTC.

Here the CDR3 DNA reads TGTGCCAGCAGCTTATATCTTCCTTCGGGGATCGACTACGAGCAGTACTTC. This encodes CASSLYLPSGIDYEQYF. The V call is TRBV7-9, the J call TRBJ2-7; a possible D gene is TRBD2 (5 bases). Germline V CDR1 and CDR2: SEHNR, FQNEAQ (reference sequence). V lost 2 bases, J lost 3 bases, and 20 bases lay in between. The CDR3 is 17 residues long.

The chain uses TRBV9 and TRBJ1-1; D uncertain. Trimming took 5 bases from V and 0 from J, leaving 8 bases between them. The germline gives CDR1 SGDLS, CDR2 YYNGEE. The CDR3 is 13 residues long. CDR3 amino acids: CASSTDMNTEAFF. CDR3 DNA: TGTGCCAGCAGTACCGACATGAACACTGAAGCTTTCTTT.

This chain joins TRBV30 and TRBJ1-4; D is unresolved. CDR3 length: 12 residues. Germline V lookup: CDR1 GTSNPN, CDR2 SVGIG (reference sequence). Trimming pared 3 bases from V and 7 bases from J, leaving 9 bases between. Here the CDR3 DNA reads TGTGCCTGGAGGCGAGTAGGTGAAAAACTGTTTTTT. Translated: CAWRRVGEKLFF.

This clonotype came up once. This chain links TRBV24-1 with TRBJ2-3; the match to TRBD2 covers 7 bases. The CDR3 has 18 amino acids. The germline gives CDR1 KGHDR, CDR2 SFDVKD. V shed 2 bases and J 1 base; nucleotides not matched to a gene: 11. In DNA, the CDR3 is TGTGCCACCAGTGATTCTCTAAAGCGGGATGGGCGCACAGATACGCAGTATTTT. Translated: CATSDSLKRDGRTDTQYF.

The chain employs TRBV30 and TRBJ2-3, with D unresolved. Germline assignment: CDR1 GTSNPN and CDR2 SVGIG (reference sequence). This CDR3 spans 13 amino acids. Between the trimmed V and J ends, which lost 2 bases and 2 bases, there was a span of 8 bases. The CDR3 sequence is CAWSPHYTDTQYF. In DNA, the CDR3 is TGTGCCTGGAGTCCCCATTACACAGATACGCAGTATTTT.

The chain has TRBV9 and TRBJ1-2, with 9 bases that match TRBD1. Germline V gene data show CDR1 as SGDLS and CDR2 as YYNGEE. The V segment lost 3 bases and the J segment 4 bases; nucleotides outside the gene matches: 4. The CDR3 runs 14 residues. CDR3 loop: CASSGDRVGYGYTF. CDR3 coding DNA: TGTGCCAGCAGCGGGGACAGGGTTGGCTATGGCTACACCTTC.

The CDR3 DNA reads as TGTGCCAGCAGCTTAGGACTAGCTATGGATACGCAGTATTTT. Residues: CASSLGLAMDTQYF. The rearrangement uses TRBV7-2 and TRBJ2-3, with 7 bases that match TRBD2. This CDR3 spans 14 amino acids. V lost 1 base and J lost 6; bases outside the gene matches: 4. CDR1 and CDR2 from the germline V gene are SGHTA and FQGNSA.

The chain employs TRBV29-1 and TRBJ2-1, with TRBD2 matching 9 bases. CDR3 length equals 12 residues. The germline V gene has CDR1 SQVTM and CDR2 ANQGSEA. The J segment lost 10 bases and the V segment lost 8 bases, leaving 9 bases of the junction unmatched. Here the CDR3 reads CSLIRGGAEQFF. In DNA form, the CDR3 reads TGCAGCCTAATCCGCGGGGGGGCCGAGCAGTTCTTC.